This T cell receptor beta chain is from a study of blood T cell repertoires in COVID-19 (TCRdb year 2020). For the wider study: Collaborator samples came from the United States, Italy and Spain and covered acute and convalescent phases of COVID-19. The prospective study material was composed of cDNA or gDNA derived from T cells, B-cell-depleted T cells, or PBMCs. Deeply sampled blood TCRbeta repertoires from subjects exposed to, actively infected with, or recovered from COVID-19 were included in the dataset. The repertoires were released in a freely available public database intended as a resource for research on the immune response to SARS-CoV-2. The samples were drawn from two sources: the first 160 participants of the ongoing ImmuneRACE study, and 950 to 1,500 subjects contributed by 6 global collaborators. A de-identified subject ID, COVID-19 status, age in years and sex were almost always included in the sample metadata. HLA class I and class II types, where available, came from metadata supplied by the sample provider rather than from assay-based typing.

The immunoSEQ Assay, a bias-controlled multiplex PCR, was used to amplify TCRbeta CDR3 regions from genomic DNA. In the authors' own workflow: Nucleated cell counts per sample were estimated from amplification of reference gene primers within the assay. Sequence reads were collapsed and filtered to measure the absolute abundance of every unique TCRbeta CDR3 rearrangement. Productive Simpson clonality was computed per sample as the square root of Simpson's diversity index over productive rearrangements. Held by TCRdb, this immuneACCESS table contains in-frame sequences only and omits some clones. Under half of the omission traces to an unresolved V gene where checked; the cause of the rest is unknown. V and J calls and clone size are those listed in that table; D and trimming were worked out from the DNA. The sample table contains over 200,000 clones; only one count was recorded for less than 85% of them. The ten top clones hold around 2% of the sample.

Results the study describes overall, beyond this receptor: The quantity of clinical and demographic metadata differed by source and by participant and was supplied without curation.

Of note for this clone: Its recognized antigen is unknown. No much larger clone exists at a distance of one base, and base qualities are not known.

The CDR3 goes from the cysteine to the phenylalanine over 18 residues. CDR3 DNA only is kept here, 54 bases in frame from base 1. Trimming removed 3 bases from V and 2 bases from J; the gene matches leave 11 bases unexplained. The germline V gene encodes CDR1 LNHDA and CDR2 SQIVND (reference sequence). In the prospective study, participants were about 18 to 100 years old, resided in about two dozen geographic areas of the United States, and were enrolled through a virtual design. To assign participants to cohorts, the prospective study relied on clinical history that participants themselves reported in a screening survey and a study questionnaire. For ImmuneRACE Cohort 3, a participant was defined as recovered based on two consecutive negative NP/OP PCR tests, clearance by a healthcare professional, or resolution of symptoms. Each participant in the prospective study had whole blood, serum and a nasopharyngeal or oropharyngeal swab collected by mobile phlebotomists. Over a 2-month period, participants in the prospective study had the option of providing additional blood draws and questionnaires. Blood samples from the prospective study were shipped frozen or at room temperature prior to DNA extraction.

The sample comprised PBMCs or T cells enriched from blood (not recorded which). Recombination linked TRBV19 to TRBJ1-5; 9 central bases correspond to TRBD1. The TCR originated in a man aged 55 to 70 who had recovered from COVID-19. The DNA reads as follows: TGTGCCAGTAGTATCGATGGGACAGGGACGCGGGGCAATCAGCCCCAGCATTTT. The resulting protein is CASSIDGTGTRGNQPQHF.